The 24 T cell receptor beta chains below come from one sample, sequenced in a study of blood T cells in healthy people across ages. The use of a sample-barcoded 5' primer and a J-beta primer mix characterized a second PCR of about 7 to 12 cycles. TCRdb recomputed calls from the 5' RACE reads with MiXCR, one row per CDR3 protein. The sample records approximately 800,000 distinct CDR3 sequences, roughly 50% being singletons. What was sequenced was blood. The origin of the receptors is an elderly man in good health.

This chain links TRBV7-6 with TRBJ2-3; D may be TRBD1 or TRBD2 (7 bases each). CDR3 length equals 15 residues. The V end lost 6 bases, the J end lost 2 bases, and 15 bases lay between the germline ends. Looked up from germline, CDR1 is SGHVS and CDR2 is FNYEAQ. CDR3 sequence reads: CASRGGGGTTDTQYF. CDR3 nucleotides: TGTGCCAGCAGGGGAGGGGGCGGCACCACAGATACGCAGTATTTT.

V is TRBV5-1 and J is TRBJ2-1; D might be TRBD1 (6 bases). The CDR3 length is 15 residues. V lost 7 bases, J lost 0 bases, and 14 bases lay in between. From germline, CDR1 is SGHRS and CDR2 YFSETQ. The DNA for the CDR3 is TGCGCCAGCCACAGCCAGGGGAGCTCCTACAATGAGCAGTTCTTC. Protein product: CASHSQGSSYNEQFF.

The genes are TRBV7-8 and TRBJ2-1; 7 bases map to TRBD1. In germline, CDR1 is SGHVS, CDR2 FQNEAQ. This CDR3 spans 16 amino acids. The V gene end was trimmed by 5 bases and the J gene end by 3 bases; junction bases not matched to a gene: 10. In nucleotides, the CDR3 is TGTGCCAGCAGCCCTTTGGACAGGCCCCTCTACAATGAGCAGTTCTTC. Its translation is CASSPLDRPLYNEQFF.

The chain employs TRBV12-3 or TRBV12-4 and TRBJ2-5; D assignment may be TRBD1 or TRBD2 (5 bases each). Trimming left V 3 bases short and J 5 bases short, with 10 bases between. The CDR3 runs 13 residues. CDR3 in amino acids: CASSFWGGETQYF. CDR3 nucleotides: TGTGCCAGCAGTTTCTGGGGCGGGGAGACCCAGTACTTC.

This clonotype was observed a few times. V and J are TRBV10-1 and TRBJ2-1; 7 bases align to TRBD2. The CDR3 runs to 14 residues. The J segment lost 7 bases and the V segment lost 2 bases, leaving 5 bases of the junction unmatched. Germline V lookup: CDR1 WNHNN, CDR2 SYGVQD (reference sequence). The CDR3 bases are TGCGCCAGCAGTGAGGGACTAGTCGGAAATGAGCAGTTCTTC. This codes for CASSEGLVGNEQFF.

Regarding this clonotype: Germline is not matched at one junction end, which may reflect a read error. The chain has TRBV5-1 and TRBJ2-7, with D perhaps being TRBD1 or TRBD2 (5 bases each). The CDR3 is made up of 14 amino acids. CDR1 is SGHRS and CDR2 is YFSETQ in the germline V gene. The CDR3: CAGRGTESSYEQYF. The DNA for the CDR3 is TGCGCCGGCAGAGGGACGGAGAGCTCCTACGAGCAGTACTTC. The complete variable domain, with remaining parts taken from reference TRBV5-1 and TRBJ2-7, reads KAGVTQTPRYLIKTRGQQVTLSCSPISGHRSVSWYQQTPGQGLQFLFEYFSETQRNKGNFPGRFSGRQFSNSRSEMNVSTLELGDSALYLCAGRGTESSYEQYFGPGTRLTVT.

This chain connects TRBV24-1 to TRBJ2-1; D remains ambiguous. CDR1 and CDR2 from the germline V gene are KGHDR and SFDVKD. Trimming took 0 bases from V and 7 from J, leaving 15 bases between them. The CDR3 contains 16 residues. Here the CDR3 reads CATSDLTGDLINEQFF. DNA of the CDR3: TGTGCCACCAGTGATTTGACTGGAGACCTCATTAATGAGCAGTTCTTC.

There are many counts of this clonotype. The V gene is TRBV3-1, the J gene TRBJ2-7, with TRBD2 identical over 12 bases. Unmatched junction bases numbered 6, after V lost 6 bases and J lost 6 bases. In germline, CDR1 is LGHDT, CDR2 YNNKEL (reference sequence). The CDR3 sequence is 14 residues long. The DNA for the CDR3 is TGTGCCAGCAGGCTGACTAGCGGGGGACTCGAGCAGTACTTC. This gives the protein CASRLTSGGLEQYF.

The J gene is TRBJ2-7, the V gene TRBV11-2; 7 bases line up with TRBD2. The J call may be in error: the DNA end matches TRBJ2-5 better. Germline V gene data show CDR1 as SGHAT and CDR2 as FQNNGV. This CDR3 region has 13 residues. CDR3 loop: CASSPRLAETQYF. The CDR3 bases are TGTGCCAGCAGCCCCAGACTAGCAGAGACCCAGTACTTC.

CDR3 sequence: CASSPTGTYNEKLFF. The CDR3 DNA reads as TGTGCCAGCAGCCCCACCGGGACCTATAATGAAAAACTGTTTTTT. The chain links TRBV7-2 to TRBJ1-4, with D perhaps matching TRBD1 (5 bases). Germline V gene lookup returns CDR1 SGHTA and CDR2 FQGNSA. This CDR3 contains 15 residues. V was cut by 5 bases and J by 4 bases, with 14 bases left in between.

The V gene is TRBV6-6, the J gene TRBJ2-5; D possibly corresponds to TRBD1 (6 bases). This CDR3 is 15 amino acids long. Trimming removed 2 bases from V and 11 bases from J, with 21 bases in between. Germline V gives CDR1 MNHNY, CDR2 SVGAGI (reference sequence). The CDR3 here is CASSYRTADLLEQYF. The CDR3 nucleotides read TGTGCCAGCAGTTACCGGACAGCCGATCTTCTGGAGCAGTACTTC.

V gene TRBV7-9 combines with J gene TRBJ1-4, with 8 bases matching TRBD1. Germline CDR1 and CDR2: SEHNR and FQNEAQ (reference sequence). The length of the CDR3 is 14 residues. V shed 5 bases, J shed 7 bases, and the junction held 6 bases outside the gene matches. The DNA for the CDR3 is TGTGCCAGCAGCCGTCAGGGGGCTAGTGAAAAACTGTTTTTT. Protein sequence: CASSRQGASEKLFF.

V usage is TRBV11-1 and J usage is TRBJ1-2, with 8 bases identical to TRBD1. There are 14 residues in the CDR3. Germline V CDR1 and CDR2: SGHAT, FQDESV (reference sequence). Trimming removed 3 bases from V and 6 bases from J; junction bases left unmatched: 6. This CDR3 is CASSFPPGQDGYTF. DNA of the CDR3: TGTGCCAGCAGCTTCCCCCCGGGACAGGATGGCTACACCTTC.

This chain joins TRBV12-3 or TRBV12-4 and TRBJ2-5; the D gene could be TRBD1 or TRBD2 (5 bases each). TRBJ2-7 explains the end of the DNA better; the J call may be wrong. This CDR3 is 15 amino acids long. CDR3 coding DNA: TGTGCCAGCAGTTTGGGGGTCTCCGGAATCTACGAGCAGTACTTC. It specifies CASSLGVSGIYEQYF.

The genes are TRBV12-3 or TRBV12-4 and TRBJ2-7; D not certain. Trimming removed 5 bases at V and 0 bases at J, with 11 bases between. The CDR3 consists of 14 residues. CDR3: CASSTSLTSYEQYF. The CDR3 coding sequence is TGTGCCAGCAGTACCTCGCTCACCTCCTACGAGCAGTACTTC.

This clonotype was recorded at least ten times. The gene calls are TRBV15 and TRBJ2-3; TRBD2 aligns across 7 bases. Losses at the gene ends were 5 bases for V and 6 bases for J; bases not matched to a gene: 23. Per germline, CDR1 LNHNV and CDR2 YYDKDF (reference sequence). This CDR3 spans 19 amino acids. The CDR3 bases are TGTGCCACCAGCTCTAGAGCTGGGCTAGCGGCATCCCAGGGCGATACGCAGTATTTT. As protein: CATSSRAGLAASQGDTQYF.

The chain recombines TRBV7-9 with TRBJ2-5, with 10 bases that match TRBD1. V gave up 5 bases and J gave up 1 base; unmatched junction bases: 4. Germline V gene lookup returns CDR1 SEHNR and CDR2 FQNEAQ (reference sequence). CDR3 size: 15 residues. The CDR3 DNA sequence: TGTGCCAGCAGCCGGACAGGGGGGATCCAAGAGACCCAGTACTTC. Protein product: CASSRTGGIQETQYF.

The chain couples TRBV7-6 to TRBJ2-3; D is perhaps TRBD2 (7 bases). Germline V gene sequence: CDR1 SGHVS, CDR2 FNYEAQ. V lost 0 bases, J lost 14 bases, and 21 bases lay in between. There are 15 residues in the CDR3. The CDR3 bases are TGTGCCAGCAGCTTAGCGGGAGGGGCGGACAGATACGCGTATTTT. It encodes CASSLAGGADRYAYF. Combining the CDR3 with reference TRBV7-6 and TRBJ2-3 gives the whole variable domain GAGVSQSPRYKVTKRGQDVALRCDPISGHVSLYWYRQALGQGPEFLTYFNYEAQQDKSGLPNDRFSAERPEGSISTLTIQRTEQRDSAMYRCASSLAGGADRYAYFGPGTRLTVL.

This clonotype was recorded once. An end of the junction differs from the germline gene, which may be a read error. The chain uses TRBV7-9 and TRBJ2-4; 7 bases are a match to TRBD1. The end of the DNA fits TRBJ2-7 better, so the J call may be wrong. There are 12 residues in the CDR3. Germline lookup yields CDR1 SEHNR and CDR2 FQNEAQ (reference sequence). In DNA form, the CDR3 reads TGTGTCAGCAGCTACGACAGGGACGAGCAGTACTTC. Protein product: CVSSYDRDEQYF.

In its sample, this clonotype was seen a few times. The rearrangement joins TRBV20-1 to TRBJ1-2; 12 bases align to TRBD1. The CDR3 has 12 amino acids. The V gene end was trimmed by 6 bases and the J gene end by 8 bases; junction bases not matched to a gene: 4. In germline, CDR1 is DFQATT, CDR2 SNEGSKA (reference sequence). CDR3 protein: CSAAGTGGGYTF. The CDR3 region has the DNA TGCAGTGCGGCCGGGACAGGGGGCGGCTACACCTTC.

The V gene is TRBV11-3, the J gene TRBJ1-2; D gene unclear. The V end lost 0 bases, the J end lost 8 bases, and 22 bases lay between the germline ends. CDR1 is SGHNT, CDR2 YENEEA, per germline. This CDR3 region has 17 residues. The CDR3 is CASSLEFVGPWDTGYTF. In nucleotides, the CDR3 is TGTGCCAGCAGCTTAGAGTTTGTGGGCCCGTGGGATACGGGCTACACCTTC.

DNA for the CDR3: TGTGCCAGCAGCTACAGCGGACAGAGTAGCGGGAAGCAGTTCTTC. It encodes CASSYSGQSSGKQFF. The rearrangement links TRBV2 to TRBJ2-1; 8 bases are shared with TRBD2. Unmatched junction bases numbered 15, after V lost 6 bases and J lost 11 bases. The length of the CDR3 is 15 residues. Looked up from germline, CDR1 is SNHLY and CDR2 is FYNNEI. The complete variable domain, with remaining parts taken from reference TRBV2 and TRBJ2-1, reads EPEVTQTPSHQVTQMGQEVILRCVPISNHLYFYWYRQILGQKVEFLVSFYNNEISEKSEIFDDQFSVERPDGSNFTLKIRSTKLEDSAMYFCASSYSGQSSGKQFFGPGTRLTVL.

The chain couples TRBV25-1 to TRBJ2-3, with 8 bases aligning to TRBD2. The CDR3 extends over 15 amino acids. With V trimmed by 3 bases and J by 2 bases, 4 bases remained unmatched. The germline gives CDR1 MGHDK, CDR2 SYGVNS. CDR3 loop: CASSDPGRATDTQYF. CDR3 DNA sequence: TGTGCCAGCAGTGATCCCGGGAGGGCCACAGATACGCAGTATTTT.

The chain employs TRBV9 and TRBJ2-5; TRBD2 aligns across 13 bases. The J segment lost 3 bases and the V segment lost 3 bases, leaving 2 bases of the junction unmatched. This CDR3 is 15 amino acids long. CDR1 is SGDLS and CDR2 is YYNGEE in the germline V gene. As DNA, the CDR3 is TGTGCCAGCAGCGCCGGGACTAGCGGGAAAGAGACCCAGTACTTC. It translates to CASSAGTSGKETQYF.